Listed here is a single T cell receptor (beta chain). These data come from a study of control samples from healthy donors and cancer patients. Sequencing was performed with immunoSEQ multiplex PCR; in TCRdb, only in-frame clones are kept and a portion is missing. The sample contains about 98,000 clones, roughly four fifths of which appear only once. The V gene's germline CDR1 is MNHEY and CDR2 SVGAGI. The CDR3 is 15 residues long. V lost 7 bases, J lost 4 bases, and 19 bases lay in between. The gene calls are TRBV6-5 and TRBJ2-5, with a weak D call TRBD2 (5 bases). This clonotype was sampled from a man aged 55 to 69 in good health. Sequenced input: blood. In nucleotides, the CDR3 is TGTGCCAGCACTTCCCAAGGGAGAGGTGGAGAGACCCAGTACTTC. Translated: CASTSQGRGGETQYF.